This is a list of T cell receptor beta chains from one sample in a study of T cell responses to AZD1222 COVID-19 vaccine. Only in-frame clones appear in the TCRdb table, and some are missing; sequencing was by immunoSEQ multiplex PCR. The data hold 150,000 to 200,000 clones, with about 90% observed a single time. The sequencing used peripheral blood, collected 28 days after the second AZD1222 dose. The source is an adult who received the AZD1222 COVID-19 vaccine. The CDR3 runs from the conserved cysteine through the conserved F or W. D genes are given only for firm matches. Part of the rows lack a size; the others show once, few, many or a class for expanded clones.

v_gene	d_gene	j_gene	abundance	CDR3aa	CDR3nt
TRBV11-2	.	TRBJ1-4	.	CASSLEARRTGEKLFF	TGTGCCAGCAGCTTAGAGGCTCGGCGTACGGGTGAAAAACTGTTTTTT
TRBV6-5	.	TRBJ2-1	.	CASSYRASRDEQFF	TGTGCCAGCAGTTACCGCGCTAGCAGGGATGAGCAGTTCTTC
TRBV28	.	TRBJ1-2	.	CASRGYGYTF	TGTGCCAGCAGAGGCTATGGCTACACCTTC
TRBV23-1	TRBD1	TRBJ1-5	.	CASSRGTGGRGNQPQHF	TGCGCCAGCAGTCGGGGGACAGGGGGCAGGGGCAATCAGCCCCAGCATTTT
TRBV9	TRBD2	TRBJ2-3	.	CASSVQSGSADTQYF	TGTGCCAGCAGCGTACAAAGCGGGAGCGCAGATACGCAGTATTTT
TRBV30	TRBD1	TRBJ1-3	.	CAWRQTGGTGNTIYF	TGTGCCTGGAGGCAAACAGGGGGGACTGGAAACACCATATATTTT
TRBV18	TRBD1	TRBJ2-5	.	CASSPDRVGTQYF	TGTGCCAGCTCACCGGACAGGGTCGGGACCCAGTACTTC
TRBV6-5	TRBD1	TRBJ1-6	.	CASSGDSNNSPLHF	TGTGCCAGCAGCGGGGACAGCAATAATTCACCCCTCCACTTT
TRBV9	.	TRBJ1-6	.	CASSVDPSNSPLHF	TGTGCCAGCAGCGTAGACCCTTCCAATTCACCCCTCCACTTT
TRBV24-1	.	TRBJ1-5	.	CATSDSGGAINQPQHF	TGTGCCACCAGTGACTCGGGGGGGGCTATCAATCAGCCCCAGCATTTT
TRBV4-1	TRBD1	TRBJ1-1	.	CASSQPRTGAAFF	TGCGCCAGCAGCCAACCCCGGACAGGGGCAGCTTTCTTT
TRBV5-1	.	TRBJ2-5	.	CASSFPAQETQYF	TGCGCCAGCAGCTTTCCGGCACAAGAGACCCAGTACTTC
TRBV28	.	TRBJ2-6	.	CASSLSGNRENVLTF	TGTGCCAGCAGTTTATCGGGAAATCGGGAGAACGTCCTGACTTTC
TRBV7-2	TRBD2	TRBJ2-2	.	CASSPNSLAGVANTGELFF	TGTGCCAGCAGCCCGAACTCACTAGCGGGAGTCGCGAACACCGGGGAGCTGTTTTTT
TRBV4-2	.	TRBJ1-1	.	CASTPFGGSNTEAFF	TGTGCCAGCACCCCTTTCGGGGGAAGCAACACTGAAGCTTTCTTT
TRBV29-1	TRBD1	TRBJ1-2	.	CSVEEQGAVGYTF	TGCAGCGTTGAAGAACAGGGGGCGGTGGGCTACACCTTC
TRBV19	.	TRBJ1-6	few	CASTLVGDNSPLHF	TGTGCCAGTACCCTAGTCGGGGACAATTCACCCCTCCACTTT
TRBV6-2/TRBV6-3	.	TRBJ2-7	.	CASSYIHYGQYF	TGTGCCAGCAGTTACATCCATTACGGGCAGTACTTC
TRBV5-1	TRBD1	TRBJ2-3	.	CVSSSQGTRGDTQYF	TGCGTCAGCAGCTCACAGGGGACGAGGGGAGATACGCAGTATTTT
TRBV28	.	TRBJ2-2	.	CASSLGSGTNTGELFF	TGTGCCAGCAGTTTAGGGTCAGGGACGAACACCGGGGAGCTGTTTTTT
TRBV5-4	.	TRBJ2-5	once	CASSPGTGGEYF	TGTGCCAGCAGCCCCGGGACGGGTGGCGAATACTTC
TRBV20-1	TRBD1	TRBJ2-2	.	CSASEGQGVPSGTGELFF	TGCAGTGCTAGTGAGGGACAGGGGGTACCTTCGGGCACCGGGGAGCTGTTTTTT
TRBV11-2	.	TRBJ1-1	.	CASSLLRGRRTEAFF	TGTGCCAGCAGCTTACTCCGGGGGCGTCGGACTGAAGCTTTCTTT